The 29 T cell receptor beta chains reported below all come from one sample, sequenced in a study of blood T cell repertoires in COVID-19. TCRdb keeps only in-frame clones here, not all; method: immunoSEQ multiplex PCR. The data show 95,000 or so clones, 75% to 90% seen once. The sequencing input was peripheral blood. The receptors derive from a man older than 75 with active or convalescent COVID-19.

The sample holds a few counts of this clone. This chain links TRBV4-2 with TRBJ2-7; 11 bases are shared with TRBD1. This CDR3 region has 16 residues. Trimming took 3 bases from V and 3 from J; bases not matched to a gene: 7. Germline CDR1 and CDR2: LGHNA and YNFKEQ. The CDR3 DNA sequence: TGTGCCAGCAGCCAGCTTCTTGGGACAGGGGGCTACGAGCAGTACTTC. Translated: CASSQLLGTGGYEQYF.

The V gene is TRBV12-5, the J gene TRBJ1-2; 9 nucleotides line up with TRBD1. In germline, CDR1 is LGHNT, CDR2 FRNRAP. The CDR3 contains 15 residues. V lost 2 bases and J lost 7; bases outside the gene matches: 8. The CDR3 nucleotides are TGTGCTAGTGGTTTGCCAACAGGGGGCTCGGGTGGCTACACCTTC. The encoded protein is CASGLPTGGSGGYTF.

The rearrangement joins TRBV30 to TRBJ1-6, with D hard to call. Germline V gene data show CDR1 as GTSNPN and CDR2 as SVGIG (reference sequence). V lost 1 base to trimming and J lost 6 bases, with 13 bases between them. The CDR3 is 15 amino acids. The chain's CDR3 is CAWSARQFRNSPLHF. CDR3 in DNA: TGTGCCTGGAGTGCCCGACAATTCCGTAATTCACCCCTCCACTTT.

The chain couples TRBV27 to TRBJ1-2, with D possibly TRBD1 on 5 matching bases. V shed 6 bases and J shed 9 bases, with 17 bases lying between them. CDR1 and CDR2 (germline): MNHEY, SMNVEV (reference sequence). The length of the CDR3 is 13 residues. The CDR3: CASSQSRAGRYTF. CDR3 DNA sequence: TGTGCCAGCAGCCAGTCCAGGGCAGGTCGCTACACCTTC.

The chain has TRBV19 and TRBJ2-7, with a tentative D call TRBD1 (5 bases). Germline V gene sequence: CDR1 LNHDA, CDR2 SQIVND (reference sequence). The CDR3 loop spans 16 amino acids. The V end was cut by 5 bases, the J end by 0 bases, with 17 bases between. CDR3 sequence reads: CASSGALSPFSYEQYF. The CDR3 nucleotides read TGTGCCAGTAGTGGGGCACTTAGCCCCTTCTCCTACGAGCAGTACTTC. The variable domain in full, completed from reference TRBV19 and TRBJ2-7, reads DGGITQSPKYLFRKEGQNVTLSCEQNLNHDAMYWYRQDPGQGLRLIYYSQIVNDFQKGDIAEGYSVSREKKESFPLTVTSAQKNPTAFYLCASSGALSPFSYEQYFGPGTRLTVT.

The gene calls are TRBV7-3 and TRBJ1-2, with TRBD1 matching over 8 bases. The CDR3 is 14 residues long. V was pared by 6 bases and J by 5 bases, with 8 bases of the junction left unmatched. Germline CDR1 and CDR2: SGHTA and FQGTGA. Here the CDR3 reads CASRPDRAGYGYTF. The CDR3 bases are TGTGCCAGCAGACCGGACAGGGCTGGTTATGGCTACACCTTC.

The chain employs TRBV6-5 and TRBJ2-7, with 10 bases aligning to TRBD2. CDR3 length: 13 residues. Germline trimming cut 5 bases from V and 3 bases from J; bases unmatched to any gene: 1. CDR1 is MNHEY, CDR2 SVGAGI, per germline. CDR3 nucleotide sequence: TGTGCCAGCAGTCTAGCGGGAGTCTACGAGCAGTACTTC. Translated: CASSLAGVYEQYF.

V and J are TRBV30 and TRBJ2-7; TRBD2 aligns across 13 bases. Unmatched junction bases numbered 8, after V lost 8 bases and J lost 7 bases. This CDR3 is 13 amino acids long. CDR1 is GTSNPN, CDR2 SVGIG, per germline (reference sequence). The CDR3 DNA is TGTGCCCAAGGACTAGCGGGAGTGGGGGAGCAGTACTTC. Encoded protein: CAQGLAGVGEQYF.

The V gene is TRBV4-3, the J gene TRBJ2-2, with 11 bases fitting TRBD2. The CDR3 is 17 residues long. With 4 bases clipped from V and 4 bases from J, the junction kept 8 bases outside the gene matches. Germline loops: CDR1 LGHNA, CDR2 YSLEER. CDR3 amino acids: CASSPGTSGRPTGELFF. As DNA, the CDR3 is TGCGCCAGCAGCCCCGGGACTAGCGGCCGACCCACCGGGGAGCTGTTTTTT.

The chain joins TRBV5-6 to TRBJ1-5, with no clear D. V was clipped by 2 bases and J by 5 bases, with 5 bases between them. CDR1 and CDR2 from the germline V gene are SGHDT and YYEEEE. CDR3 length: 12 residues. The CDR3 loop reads CASSFTYQPQHF. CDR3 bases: TGTGCCAGCAGCTTCACTTATCAGCCCCAGCATTTT.

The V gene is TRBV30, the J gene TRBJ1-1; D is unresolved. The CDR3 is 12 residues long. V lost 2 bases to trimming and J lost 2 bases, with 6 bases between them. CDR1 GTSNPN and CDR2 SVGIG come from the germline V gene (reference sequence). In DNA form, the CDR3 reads TGTGCCTGGAGTCGACTCAACACTGAAGCTTTCTTT. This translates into CAWSRLNTEAFF.

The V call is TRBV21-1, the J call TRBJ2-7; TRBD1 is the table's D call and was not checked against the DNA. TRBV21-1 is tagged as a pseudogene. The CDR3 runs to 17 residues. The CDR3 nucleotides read TGTGCCAGCAGCAAAGAAGCAGACAGGGAGGACACCTACGAGCAGTACTTC. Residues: CASSKEADREDTYEQYF.

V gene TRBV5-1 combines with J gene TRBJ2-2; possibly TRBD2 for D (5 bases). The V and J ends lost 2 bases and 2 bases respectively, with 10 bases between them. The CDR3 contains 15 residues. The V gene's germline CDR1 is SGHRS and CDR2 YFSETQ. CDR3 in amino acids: CASSLGADNTGELFF. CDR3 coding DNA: TGCGCCAGCAGCTTAGGAGCGGATAACACCGGGGAGCTGTTTTTT.

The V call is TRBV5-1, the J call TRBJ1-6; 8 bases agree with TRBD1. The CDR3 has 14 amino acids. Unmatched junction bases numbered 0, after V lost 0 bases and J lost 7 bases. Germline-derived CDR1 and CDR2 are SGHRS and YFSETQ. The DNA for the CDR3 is TGCGCCAGCAGCTTGGGACAGGGGAATTCACCCCTCCACTTT. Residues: CASSLGQGNSPLHF.

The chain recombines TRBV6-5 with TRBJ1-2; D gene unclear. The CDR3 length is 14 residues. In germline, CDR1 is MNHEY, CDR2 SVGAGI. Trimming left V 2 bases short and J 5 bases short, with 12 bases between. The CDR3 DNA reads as TGTGCCAGCAGTTACAATGGTCCTGAGTATGGCTACACCTTC. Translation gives CASSYNGPEYGYTF.

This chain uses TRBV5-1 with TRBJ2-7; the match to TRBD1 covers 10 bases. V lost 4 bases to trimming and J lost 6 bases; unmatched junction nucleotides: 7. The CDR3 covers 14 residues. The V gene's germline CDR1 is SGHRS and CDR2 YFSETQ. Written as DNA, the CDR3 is TGCGCCAGCAGCCCCGGGACAGGGGAAGGCGAGCAGTACTTC. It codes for CASSPGTGEGEQYF.

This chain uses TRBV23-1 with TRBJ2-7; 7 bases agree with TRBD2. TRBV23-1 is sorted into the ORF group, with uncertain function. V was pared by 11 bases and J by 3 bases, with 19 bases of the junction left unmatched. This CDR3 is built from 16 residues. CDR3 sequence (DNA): TGCGCCGAGGCCGGGCGGTCTAGCGGCTCAGGCTACGAGCAGTACTTC. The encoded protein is CAEAGRSSGSGYEQYF.

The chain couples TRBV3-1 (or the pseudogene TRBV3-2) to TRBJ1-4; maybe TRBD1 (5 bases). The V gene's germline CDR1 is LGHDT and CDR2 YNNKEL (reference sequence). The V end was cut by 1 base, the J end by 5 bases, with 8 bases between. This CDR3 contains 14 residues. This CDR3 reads CASSQAGSNEKLFF. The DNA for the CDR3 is TGTGCCAGCAGCCAAGCAGGGTCCAATGAAAAACTGTTTTTT.

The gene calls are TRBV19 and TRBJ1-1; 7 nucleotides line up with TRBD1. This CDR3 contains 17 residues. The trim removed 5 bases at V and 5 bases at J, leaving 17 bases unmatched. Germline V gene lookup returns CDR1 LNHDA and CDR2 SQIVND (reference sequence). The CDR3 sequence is CASSLNRGAGRRTEAFF. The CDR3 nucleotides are TGTGCCAGTAGTCTAAACAGGGGCGCTGGGCGGAGGACTGAAGCTTTCTTT.

CDR3 region: CASSRSGASSYNEQFF. The CDR3 bases are TGTGCCAGCAGTCGATCAGGGGCTAGCTCCTACAATGAGCAGTTCTTC. The chain has TRBV6-4 and TRBJ2-1; TRBD1 is a possible D gene (6 bases). V was pared by 5 bases and J by 0 bases, with 14 bases between. The germline CDR1 and CDR2 sequences are MRHNA and SNTAGT. This CDR3 is built from 16 residues.

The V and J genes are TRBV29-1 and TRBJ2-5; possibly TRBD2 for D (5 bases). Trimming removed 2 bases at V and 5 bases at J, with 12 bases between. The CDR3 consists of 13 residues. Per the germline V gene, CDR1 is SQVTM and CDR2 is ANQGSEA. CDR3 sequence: CSVETRERETQYF. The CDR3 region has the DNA TGCAGCGTTGAAACCCGGGAACGGGAGACCCAGTACTTC. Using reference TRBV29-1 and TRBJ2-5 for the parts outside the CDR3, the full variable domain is SAVISQKPSRDICQRGTSLTIQCQVDSQVTMMFWYRQQPGQSLTLIATANQGSEATYESGFVIDKFPISRPNLTFSTLTVSNMSPEDSSIYLCSVETRERETQYFGPGTRLLVL.

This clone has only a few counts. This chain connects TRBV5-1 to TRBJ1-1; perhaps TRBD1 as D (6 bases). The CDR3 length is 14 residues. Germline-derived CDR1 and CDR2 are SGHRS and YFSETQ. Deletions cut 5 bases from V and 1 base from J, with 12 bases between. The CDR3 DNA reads TGCGCCAGCAGGCAGGGGCCACAGAACACTGAAGCTTTCTTT. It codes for CASRQGPQNTEAFF.

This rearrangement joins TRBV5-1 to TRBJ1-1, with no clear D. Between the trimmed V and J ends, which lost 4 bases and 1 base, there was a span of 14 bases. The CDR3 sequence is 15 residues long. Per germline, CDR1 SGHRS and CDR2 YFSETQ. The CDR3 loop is CASSELWGANTEAFF. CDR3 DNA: TGCGCCAGCAGCGAGCTTTGGGGAGCGAACACTGAAGCTTTCTTT.

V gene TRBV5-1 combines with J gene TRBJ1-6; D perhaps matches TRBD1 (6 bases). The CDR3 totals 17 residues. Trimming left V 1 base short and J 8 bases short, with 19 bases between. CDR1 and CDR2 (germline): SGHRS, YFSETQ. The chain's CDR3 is CASSLNLRGGEDSPLHF. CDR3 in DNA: TGCGCCAGCAGCTTGAATTTACGCGGGGGCGAAGATTCACCCCTCCACTTT.

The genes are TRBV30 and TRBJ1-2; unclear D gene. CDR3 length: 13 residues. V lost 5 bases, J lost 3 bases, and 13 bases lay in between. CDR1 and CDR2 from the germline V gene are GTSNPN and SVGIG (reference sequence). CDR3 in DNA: TGTGCCTGGCGGAAGGAGAGCGACTATGGCTACACCTTC. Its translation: CAWRKESDYGYTF.

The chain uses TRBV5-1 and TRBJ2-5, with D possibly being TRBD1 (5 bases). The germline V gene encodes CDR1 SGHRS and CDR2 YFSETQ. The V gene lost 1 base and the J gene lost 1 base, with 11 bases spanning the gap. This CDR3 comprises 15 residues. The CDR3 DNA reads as TGCGCCAGCAGCTTGTATTGGACAAGCCAAGAGACCCAGTACTTC. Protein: CASSLYWTSQETQYF.

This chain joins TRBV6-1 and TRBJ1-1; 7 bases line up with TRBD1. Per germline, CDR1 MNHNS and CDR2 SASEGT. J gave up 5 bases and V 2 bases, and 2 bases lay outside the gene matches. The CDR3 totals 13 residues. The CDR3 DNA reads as TGTGCCAGCAGTGAACAGGGGGGAACTGAAGCTTTCTTT. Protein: CASSEQGGTEAFF.

For the CDR3, the DNA is TGTGCCTGGTCGCGCGGGGGAAGGTCTAGCGGCTACACCTTC. Its translation: CAWSRGGRSSGYTF. This chain connects TRBV30 to TRBJ1-2, with D maybe TRBD1 (5 bases). The V end was cut by 5 bases, the J end by 8 bases, with 21 bases between. CDR1 and CDR2 (germline): GTSNPN, SVGIG (reference sequence). This CDR3 is built from 14 residues.

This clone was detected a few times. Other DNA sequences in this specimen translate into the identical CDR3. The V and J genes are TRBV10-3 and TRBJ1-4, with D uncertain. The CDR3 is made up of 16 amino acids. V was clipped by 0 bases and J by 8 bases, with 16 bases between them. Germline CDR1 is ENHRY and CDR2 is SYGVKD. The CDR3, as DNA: TGTGCCATCAGTGAGTCGACTCGGGGTGGAGGAGAAAAACTGTTTTTT. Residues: CAISESTRGGGEKLFF.